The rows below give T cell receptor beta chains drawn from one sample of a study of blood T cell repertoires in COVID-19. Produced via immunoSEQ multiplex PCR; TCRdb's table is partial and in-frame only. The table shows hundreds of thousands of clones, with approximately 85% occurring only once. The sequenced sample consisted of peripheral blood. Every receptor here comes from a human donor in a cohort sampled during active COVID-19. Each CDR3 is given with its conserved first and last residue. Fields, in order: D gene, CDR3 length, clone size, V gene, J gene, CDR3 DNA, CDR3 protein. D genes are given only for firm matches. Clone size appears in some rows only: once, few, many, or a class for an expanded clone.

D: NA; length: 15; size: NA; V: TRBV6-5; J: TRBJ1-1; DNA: TGTGCCAGCAGTTACGGTGGCAATACGAACACTGAAGCTTTCTTT; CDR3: CASSYGGNTNTEAFF
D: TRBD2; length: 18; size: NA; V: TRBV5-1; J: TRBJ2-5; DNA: TGCGCCAGCAGCTTGGCCCGGGCTAGCGGGAGTACCCAAGAGACCCAGTACTTC; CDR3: CASSLARASGSTQETQYF
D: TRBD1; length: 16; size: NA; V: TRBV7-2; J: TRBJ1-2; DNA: TGTGCCAGCAGGCAGACGGACAGGGGAGACGTCTATGGCTACACCTTC; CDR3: CASRQTDRGDVYGYTF
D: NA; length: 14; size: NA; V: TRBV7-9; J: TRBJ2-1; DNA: TGTGCCAGCAGCTTAGGTAGCGGATTTAATGAGCAGTTCTTC; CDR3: CASSLGSGFNEQFF
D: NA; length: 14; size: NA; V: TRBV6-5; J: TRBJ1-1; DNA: TGTGCCAGCAGTTCCGGGACATTGAACACTGAAGCTTTCTTT; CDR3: CASSSGTLNTEAFF
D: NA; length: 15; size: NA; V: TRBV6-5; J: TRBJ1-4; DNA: TGTGCCAGCAGTTACTCGAAAACAGGAGCTGAAAAACTGTTTTTT; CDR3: CASSYSKTGAEKLFF
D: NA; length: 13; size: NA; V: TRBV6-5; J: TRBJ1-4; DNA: TGTGCCAGCACAGGTGCCCCTAATGAAAAACTGTTTTTT; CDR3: CASTGAPNEKLFF
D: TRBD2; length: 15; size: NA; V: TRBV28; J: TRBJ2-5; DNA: TGTGCCAGCAGTTCCGGGACTAGCGGGCTGAGGTCCCTCTACTTC; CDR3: CASSSGTSGLRSLYF
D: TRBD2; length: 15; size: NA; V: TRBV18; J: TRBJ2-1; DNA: TGTGCCAGCTCACCACCGGGACTAGCCTACAATGAGCAGTTCTTC; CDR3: CASSPPGLAYNEQFF
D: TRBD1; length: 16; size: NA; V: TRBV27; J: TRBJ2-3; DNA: TGTGCCAGCAATTTACCCCCGGGACAGGGGACAGATACGCAGTATTTT; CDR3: CASNLPPGQGTDTQYF
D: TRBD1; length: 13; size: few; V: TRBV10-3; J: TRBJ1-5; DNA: TGTGCCATCAGGGACAGGGGCGGCCAGCCCCAGCATTTT; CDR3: CAIRDRGGQPQHF
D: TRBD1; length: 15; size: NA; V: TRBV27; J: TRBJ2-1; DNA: TGTGCCAGCAGTTTACTTGGGACAGCTGTCAATGAGCAGTTCTTC; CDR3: CASSLLGTAVNEQFF
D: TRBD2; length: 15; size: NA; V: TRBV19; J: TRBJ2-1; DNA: TGTGCCAGTAGTAGGGGACTAGCGGAGTACAATGAGCAGTTCTTC; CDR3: CASSRGLAEYNEQFF
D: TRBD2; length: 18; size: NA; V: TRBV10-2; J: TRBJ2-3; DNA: TGCGCCAGCAGTGAATCTATGACTAGCGGGAGGCGGACAGATACGCAGTATTTT; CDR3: CASSESMTSGRRTDTQYF
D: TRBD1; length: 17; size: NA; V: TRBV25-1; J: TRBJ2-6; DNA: TGTGCCAGCAGTGGGACAGGATACCCCTCTGGGGCCAACGTCCTGACTTTC; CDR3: CASSGTGYPSGANVLTF
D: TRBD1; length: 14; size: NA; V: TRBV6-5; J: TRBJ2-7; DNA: TGTGCCAGCAGAACCGGGACAGATTCCTACGAGCAGTACTTC; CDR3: CASRTGTDSYEQYF
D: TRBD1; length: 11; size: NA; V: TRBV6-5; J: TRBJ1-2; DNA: TGTGCCAGCACTACAGGGGTTGGCTACACCTTC; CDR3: CASTTGVGYTF
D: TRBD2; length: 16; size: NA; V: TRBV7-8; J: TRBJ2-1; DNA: TGTGCCAGCAGCCGGGGGACTAGCGGGAGGGTAAATGAGCAGTTCTTC; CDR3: CASSRGTSGRVNEQFF
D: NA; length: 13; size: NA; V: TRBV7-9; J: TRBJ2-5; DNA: TGTGCCAGCAGCGTCGGGAGTATAGAGACCCAGTACTTC; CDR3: CASSVGSIETQYF
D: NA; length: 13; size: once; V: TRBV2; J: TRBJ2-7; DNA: TGTGCCAGCAGAAGAGCGGGCTCCTACGAGCAGTACTTC; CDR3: CASRRAGSYEQYF
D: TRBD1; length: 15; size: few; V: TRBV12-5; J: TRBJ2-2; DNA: TGTGCTAGTGGTGCGACAGGGGGACCCACCGGGGAGCTGTTTTTT; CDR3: CASGATGGPTGELFF
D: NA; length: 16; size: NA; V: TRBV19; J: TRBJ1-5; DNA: TGTGCCAGTAGTATCCCCCCGCGGGGTAGCAATCAGCCCCAGCATTTT; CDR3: CASSIPPRGSNQPQHF
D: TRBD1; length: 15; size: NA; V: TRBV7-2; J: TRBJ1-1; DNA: TGTGCCAGCAGCTTAAGACAGGGCCTGAACACTGAAGCTTTCTTT; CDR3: CASSLRQGLNTEAFF
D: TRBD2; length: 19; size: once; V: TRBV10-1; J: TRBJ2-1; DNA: TGCGCCAGCAGTGAGTCTTCCAGCGGGAGTAGCCTGAGCTACAATGAGCAGTTCTTC; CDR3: CASSESSSGSSLSYNEQFF
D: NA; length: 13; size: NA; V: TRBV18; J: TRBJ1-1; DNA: TGTGCCAGCTCACCAACCGAGCCTCGTAAAGCTTTCTTT; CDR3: CASSPTEPRKAFF
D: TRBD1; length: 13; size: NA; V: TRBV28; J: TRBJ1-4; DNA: TGTGCCAGCACCCGGGACAGAAATGAAAAACTGTTTTTT; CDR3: CASTRDRNEKLFF
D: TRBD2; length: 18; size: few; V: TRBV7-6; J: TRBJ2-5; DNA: TGTGCCAGCAGCTCCGAGACTAGCGGGAGCCTCGTCCCTAGGACCCAGTACTTC; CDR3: CASSSETSGSLVPRTQYF
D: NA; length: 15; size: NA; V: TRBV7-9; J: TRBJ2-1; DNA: TGTGCCAGCAGCCCTAGCCGACGACTAGAGGGTGAGCAGTTCTTC; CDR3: CASSPSRRLEGEQFF
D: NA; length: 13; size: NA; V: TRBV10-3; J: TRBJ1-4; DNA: TGTGCCATCAGTGATGTCCGGAATGAAAAACTGTTTTTT; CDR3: CAISDVRNEKLFF
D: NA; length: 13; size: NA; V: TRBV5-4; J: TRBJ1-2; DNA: TGTGCCAGCAGCGTCGACAGTAACTATGGCTACACCTTC; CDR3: CASSVDSNYGYTF
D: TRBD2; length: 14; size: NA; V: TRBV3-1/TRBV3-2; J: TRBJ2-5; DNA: TGTGCCAGCAGCCCGGGACTAGCGGGAGGAGGTCAGTACTTC; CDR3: CASSPGLAGGGQYF